One T cell receptor beta chain is described in this entry. As yet, its antigen is unknown. This CDR3 has 14 amino acids. The CD8+ and CD4+ T cells were negatively isolated, with the TEMRA cells enriched by FACS. This specimen belongs to a study of CD8 T cells in Susac syndrome. Study-wide context: Sequenced Susac syndrome patients included over five with active disease and under 10 who were in remission. Study results and limitations: The CD4+ T cell repertoires in Susac syndrome were not clonally expanded.

RNA, at about 0.5 to 1 ug, was reverse transcribed with random hexamers. TCRdb analysed the immunoSEQ multiplex PCR reads with MiXCR anew, one entry per CDR3 protein. The data hold 150,000 to 180,000 distinct CDR3 sequences, with roughly 95% observed a single time. This clonotype originated in a human donor with Susac syndrome. The chain joins TRBV21-1 to TRBJ2-7; TRBD1 is the table's D call and was not checked against the DNA. TRBV21-1 is reported as a pseudogene. The sample comprised CD4+ T cells from PBMCs. The CDR3 protein is CASSKGGPSYEQYF. DNA for the CDR3: TGTGCCAGCAGCAAAGGGGGACCTTCCTACGAGCAGTACTTC.